Each of the 2 T cell receptor beta chains below was sequenced from the same sample in a study of T-cell reconstitution after alpha-beta-depleted transplantation in children. As it was prepared, the TCRbeta library received unique molecular identifiers. Each CDR3 protein is one row after TCRdb ran MiXCR on the PCR reads. The table lists 450,000 to 600,000 distinct CDR3 sequences, under 12% of them singletons. The sample was PBMCs, taken before TCRalphabeta/CD19-depleted stem cell transplant. The receptors stem from a child aged 2 to 15 with inherited bone marrow failure, due to receive a stem cell transplant.

This chain links TRBV18 with TRBJ2-3; 8 bases fit TRBD1. V was pared by 0 bases and J by 4 bases, with 3 bases of the junction left unmatched. The CDR3 is 15 residues long. Germline CDR1 KGHSH, CDR2 LQKENI. CDR3 coding DNA: TGTGCCAGCTCACCACCGGGACAGGCCTCAGATACGCAGTATTTT. As protein: CASSPPGQASDTQYF.

This clonotype came up many times. V and J are TRBV28 and TRBJ2-7; 13 bases align to TRBD2. The CDR3 totals 16 residues. Unmatched junction bases numbered 7, after V lost 4 bases and J lost 4 bases. Per germline, CDR1 MDHEN and CDR2 SYDVKM. CDR3 in amino acids: CASSSRTSGRSYEQYF. The CDR3 DNA reads as TGTGCCAGCAGTTCAAGGACTAGCGGGAGATCTTACGAGCAGTACTTC.